This T cell receptor beta chain was identified in a study of T cell repertoires in ileal Crohn's disease. Study context: Operated complications were stricturing disease (roughly 60%) and penetrating disease (about 40%). M0 samples are biopsies from inflamed ileum in the resection specimen. General study points: Mucosal expansions were suggested to be mainly CD8 T cells. Clonal expansions were more frequent in active smokers than non-smokers at surgery.

Specified time point: inflamed ileum from the surgical specimen. About this clone: Its antigen is currently unknown.

The V gene's germline CDR1 is SGHRS and CDR2 YFSETQ. The CDR3 is 13 residues long. Trimming took 4 bases from V and 8 from J; bases not matched to a gene: 5. Repertoires were generated with immunoSEQ multiplex PCR, while TCRdb's copy carries only in-frame clones and drops some. The sample gives about 7,800 clones, about 82% of which show up once; approximately 11% is in the top ten. This TCR was recovered from an adult with Crohn's disease. The J gene is TRBJ1-2, the V gene TRBV5-1; 10 bases match TRBD1. Sequences were obtained from ileal tissue. The CDR3 sequence: CASSRGQGGGYTF. The CDR3 coding sequence is TGCGCCAGCAGCCGCGGACAGGGGGGAGGCTACACCTTC.